This TCR beta chain appears in the sequencing data of a study of T cell changes during pregnancy in multiple sclerosis. Libraries were prepared by immunoSEQ multiplex PCR; TCRdb keeps only in-frame clonotypes and omits some of them. Among about 42,000 clones listed, less than 90% were seen once. The CDR3 has 13 amino acids. The germline V and J ends were trimmed by 2 bases and 10 bases, with 14 bases remaining between them. Germline values: CDR1 SEHNR, CDR2 FQNEAQ (reference sequence). This chain joins TRBV7-9 and TRBJ1-1; D is unresolved. The clonotype comes from a female donor with multiple sclerosis, enrolled in a pregnancy study. Sequenced material: CD4+ T cells from peripheral blood mononuclear cells, taken before pregnancy. The CDR3 loop reads CASSLSRSSGAFF. CDR3 DNA: TGTGCCAGCAGCTTATCAAGGAGTTCTGGAGCTTTCTTT.